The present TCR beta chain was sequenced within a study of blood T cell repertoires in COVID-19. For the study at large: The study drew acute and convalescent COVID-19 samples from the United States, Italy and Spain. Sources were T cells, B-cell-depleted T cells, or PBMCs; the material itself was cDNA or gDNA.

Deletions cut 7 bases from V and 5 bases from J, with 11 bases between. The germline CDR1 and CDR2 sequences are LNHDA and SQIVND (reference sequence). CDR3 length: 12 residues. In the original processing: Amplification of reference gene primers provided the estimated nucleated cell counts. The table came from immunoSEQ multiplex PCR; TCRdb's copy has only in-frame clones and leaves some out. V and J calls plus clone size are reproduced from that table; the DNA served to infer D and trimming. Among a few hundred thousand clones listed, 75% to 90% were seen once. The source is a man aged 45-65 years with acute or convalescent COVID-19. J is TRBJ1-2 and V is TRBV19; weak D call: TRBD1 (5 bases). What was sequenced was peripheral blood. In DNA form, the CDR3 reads TGTGCCAGTACAGACAGCTGGTATGGCTACACCTTC. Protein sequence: CASTDSWYGYTF.